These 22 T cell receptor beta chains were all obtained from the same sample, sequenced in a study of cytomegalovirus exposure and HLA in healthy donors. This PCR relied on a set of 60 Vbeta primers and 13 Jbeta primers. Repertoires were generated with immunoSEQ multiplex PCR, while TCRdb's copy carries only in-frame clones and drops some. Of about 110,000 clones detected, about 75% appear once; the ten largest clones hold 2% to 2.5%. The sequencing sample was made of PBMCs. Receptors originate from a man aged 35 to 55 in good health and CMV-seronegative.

CDR3 loop: CATKTGGGSYEQYF. Written as DNA, the CDR3 is TGTGCGACCAAAACCGGCGGGGGCTCCTACGAGCAGTACTTC. This chain joins TRBV6-1 and TRBJ2-7; 7 bases agree with TRBD2. The germline V gene encodes CDR1 MNHNS and CDR2 SASEGT. This CDR3 spans 14 amino acids.

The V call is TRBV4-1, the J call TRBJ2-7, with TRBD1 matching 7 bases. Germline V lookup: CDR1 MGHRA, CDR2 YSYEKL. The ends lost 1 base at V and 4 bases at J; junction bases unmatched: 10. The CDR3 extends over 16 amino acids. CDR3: CASSQAPTGMGYEQYF. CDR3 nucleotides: TGCGCCAGCAGCCAAGCCCCGACAGGGATGGGTTACGAGCAGTACTTC.

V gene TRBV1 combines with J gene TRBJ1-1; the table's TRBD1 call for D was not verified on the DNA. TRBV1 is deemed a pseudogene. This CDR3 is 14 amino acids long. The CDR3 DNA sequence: TGCACCAGCAGCCAAACACCGGGACAGGGGTATGCTTTCTTT. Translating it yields CTSSQTPGQGYAFF.

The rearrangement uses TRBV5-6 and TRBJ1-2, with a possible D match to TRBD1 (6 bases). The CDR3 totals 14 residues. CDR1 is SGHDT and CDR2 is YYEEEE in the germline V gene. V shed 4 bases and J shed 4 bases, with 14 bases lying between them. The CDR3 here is CASSQLQGVYGYTF. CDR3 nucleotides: TGTGCCAGCAGCCAGCTACAGGGCGTCTATGGCTACACCTTC.

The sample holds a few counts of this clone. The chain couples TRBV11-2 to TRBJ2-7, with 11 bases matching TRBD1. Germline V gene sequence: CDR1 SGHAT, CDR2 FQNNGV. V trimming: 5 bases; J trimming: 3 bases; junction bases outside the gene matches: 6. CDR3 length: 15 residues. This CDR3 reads CASSQSGQGVYEQYF. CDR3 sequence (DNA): TGTGCCAGCAGCCAATCGGGACAGGGGGTCTACGAGCAGTACTTC. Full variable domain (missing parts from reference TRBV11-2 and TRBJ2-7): EAGVAQSPRYKIIEKRQSVAFWCNPISGHATLYWYQQILGQGPKLLIQFQNNGVVDDSQLPKDRFSAERLKGVDSTLKIQPAKLEDSAVYLCASSQSGQGVYEQYFGPGTRLTVT.

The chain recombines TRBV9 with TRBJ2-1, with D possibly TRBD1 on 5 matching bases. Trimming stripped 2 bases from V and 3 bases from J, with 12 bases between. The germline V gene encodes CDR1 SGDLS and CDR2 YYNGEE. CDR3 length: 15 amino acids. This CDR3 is CASSVEGAVYNEQFF. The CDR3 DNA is TGTGCCAGCAGCGTTGAAGGGGCTGTCTACAATGAGCAGTTCTTC.

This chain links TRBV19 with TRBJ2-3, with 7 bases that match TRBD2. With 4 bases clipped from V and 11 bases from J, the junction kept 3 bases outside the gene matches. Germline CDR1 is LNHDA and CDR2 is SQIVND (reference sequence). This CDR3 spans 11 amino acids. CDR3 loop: CASSTGLGQYF. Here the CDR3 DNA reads TGTGCCAGTAGTACCGGACTAGGGCAGTATTTT.

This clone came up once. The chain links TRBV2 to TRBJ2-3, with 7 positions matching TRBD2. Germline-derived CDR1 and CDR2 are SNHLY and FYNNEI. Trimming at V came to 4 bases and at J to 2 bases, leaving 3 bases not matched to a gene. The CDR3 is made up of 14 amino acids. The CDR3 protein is CASSVAGVTDTQYF. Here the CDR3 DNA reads TGTGCCAGCAGTGTTGCGGGAGTCACAGATACGCAGTATTTT.

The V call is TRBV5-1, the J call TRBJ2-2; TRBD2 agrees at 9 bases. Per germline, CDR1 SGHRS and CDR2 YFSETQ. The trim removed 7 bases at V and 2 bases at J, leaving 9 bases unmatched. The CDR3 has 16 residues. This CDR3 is CASGTTAGGNTGELFF. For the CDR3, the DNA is TGCGCCAGCGGTACAACAGCGGGGGGAAACACCGGGGAGCTGTTTTTT. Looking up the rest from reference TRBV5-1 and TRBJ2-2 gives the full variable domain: KAGVTQTPRYLIKTRGQQVTLSCSPISGHRSVSWYQQTPGQGLQFLFEYFSETQRNKGNFPGRFSGRQFSNSRSEMNVSTLELGDSALYLCASGTTAGGNTGELFFGEGSRLTVL.

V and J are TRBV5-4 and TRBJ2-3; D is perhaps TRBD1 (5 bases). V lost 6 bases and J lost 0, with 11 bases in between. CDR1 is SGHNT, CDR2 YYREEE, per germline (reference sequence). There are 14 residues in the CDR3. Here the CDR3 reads CASKGQTSTDTQYF. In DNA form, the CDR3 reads TGTGCCAGCAAGGGGCAAACTAGCACAGATACGCAGTATTTT.

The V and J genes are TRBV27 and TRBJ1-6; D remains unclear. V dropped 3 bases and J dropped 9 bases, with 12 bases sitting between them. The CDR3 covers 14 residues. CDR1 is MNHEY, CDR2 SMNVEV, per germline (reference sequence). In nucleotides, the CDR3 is TGTGCCAGCAGTTTGCCCCCCCCCGGTTCACCCCTCCACTTT. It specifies CASSLPPPGSPLHF.

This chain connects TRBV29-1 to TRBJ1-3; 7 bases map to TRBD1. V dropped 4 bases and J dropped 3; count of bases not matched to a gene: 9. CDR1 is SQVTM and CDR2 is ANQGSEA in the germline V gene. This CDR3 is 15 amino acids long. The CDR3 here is CSVALGRGDGNTIYF. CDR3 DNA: TGCAGCGTTGCCCTCGGCAGGGGGGATGGAAACACCATATATTTT. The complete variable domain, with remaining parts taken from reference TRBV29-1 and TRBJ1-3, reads SAVISQKPSRDICQRGTSLTIQCQVDSQVTMMFWYRQQPGQSLTLIATANQGSEATYESGFVIDKFPISRPNLTFSTLTVSNMSPEDSSIYLCSVALGRGDGNTIYFGEGSWLTVV.

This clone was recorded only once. The DNA of the CDR3 is TGTGCCAGCAGCTTCGGGACACTTGCAACTAATGAAAAACTGTTTTTT. Translated, it gives CASSFGTLATNEKLFF. The V gene is TRBV7-9, the J gene TRBJ1-4; the D gene is possibly TRBD1 (6 bases). The CDR3 sequence is 16 residues long. Germline loops: CDR1 SEHNR, CDR2 FQNEAQ (reference sequence). V lost 3 bases and J lost 0, with 11 bases in between.

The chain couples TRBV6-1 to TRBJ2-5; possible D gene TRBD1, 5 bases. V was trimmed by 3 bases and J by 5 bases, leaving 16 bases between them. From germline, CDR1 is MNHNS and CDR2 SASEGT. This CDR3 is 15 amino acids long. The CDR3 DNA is TGTGCCAGCAGTGACCCCTTCAGGGTGACCGAGACCCAGTACTTC. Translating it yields CASSDPFRVTETQYF.

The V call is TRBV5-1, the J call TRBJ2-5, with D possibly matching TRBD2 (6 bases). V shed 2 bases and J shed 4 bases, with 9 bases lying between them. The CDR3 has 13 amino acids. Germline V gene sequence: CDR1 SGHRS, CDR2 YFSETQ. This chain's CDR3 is CASSFSEGETQYF. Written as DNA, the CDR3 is TGCGCCAGCAGCTTTTCGGAGGGAGAGACCCAGTACTTC.

This chain's CDR3 is CASSPAGGDRSGNTIYF. CDR3 coding DNA: TGTGCCAGCAGCCCCGCAGGGGGCGACAGATCTGGAAACACCATATATTTT. V and J are TRBV7-8 and TRBJ1-3; 8 bases agree with TRBD1. The CDR3 contains 17 residues. Trimming at V came to 5 bases and at J to 1 base, leaving 10 bases not matched to a gene. Looked up from germline, CDR1 is SGHVS and CDR2 is FQNEAQ.

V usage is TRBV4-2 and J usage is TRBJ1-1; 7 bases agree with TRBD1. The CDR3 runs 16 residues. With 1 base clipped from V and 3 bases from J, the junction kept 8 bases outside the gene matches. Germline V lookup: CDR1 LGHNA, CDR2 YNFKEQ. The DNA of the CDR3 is TGTGCCAGCAGCCAAGGCTCAGGGGGTGTTTACACTGAAGCTTTCTTT. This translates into CASSQGSGGVYTEAFF.

CDR3 residues: CAISDLETQYF. CDR3 bases: TGTGCCATCAGTGATCTCGAGACCCAGTACTTC. The V call is TRBV10-3, the J call TRBJ2-5; D is unclear. Deletions cut 3 bases from V and 5 bases from J, with 4 bases between. This CDR3 has 11 amino acids. Germline CDR1 reads ENHRY; CDR2 reads SYGVKD.

CDR3 nucleotides: TGCGCCAGCAGCCTCAAAGCAGGGACAGGGGTTTCGTACGAGCAGTACTTC. It translates to CASSLKAGTGVSYEQYF. This rearrangement joins TRBV4-1 to TRBJ2-7, with TRBD1 matching over 10 bases. With V trimmed by 4 bases and J by 4 bases, 13 bases remained unmatched. The CDR3 spans 17 residues. Per germline, CDR1 MGHRA and CDR2 YSYEKL.

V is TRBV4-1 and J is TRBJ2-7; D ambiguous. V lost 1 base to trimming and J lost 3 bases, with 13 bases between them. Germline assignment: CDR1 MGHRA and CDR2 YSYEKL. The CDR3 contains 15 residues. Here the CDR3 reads CASSQGGDSRYEQYF. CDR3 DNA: TGCGCCAGCAGCCAAGGCGGAGACTCCCGCTACGAGCAGTACTTC.

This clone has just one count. The CDR3 sequence: CASSRDSPRPDTQYF. The CDR3, as DNA: TGTGCCAGCAGTCGGGACTCCCCGAGGCCAGATACGCAGTATTTT. The rearrangement joins TRBV28 to TRBJ2-3; TRBD2 is a possible D gene (6 bases). Germline-derived CDR1 and CDR2 are MDHEN and SYDVKM. Trimming pared 5 bases from V and 4 bases from J, leaving 16 bases between. This CDR3 has 15 amino acids.

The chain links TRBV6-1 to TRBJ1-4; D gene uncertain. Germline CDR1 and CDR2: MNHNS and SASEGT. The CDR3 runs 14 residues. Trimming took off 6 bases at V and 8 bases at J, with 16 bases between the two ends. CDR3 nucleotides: TGTGCCAGCAGCGACCGGGGTTTTAGAGAAAAACTGTTTTTT. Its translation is CASSDRGFREKLFF.